The 25 T cell receptor beta chains in this list originate from one sample, sequenced in a study of blood T cell repertoires in COVID-19. Method: immunoSEQ multiplex PCR; TCRdb's copy keeps in-frame clones and lacks some. Among about 410,000 clones listed, around nine tenths were seen once. The sequenced sample was peripheral blood. The receptors stem from a woman in her forties with COVID-19, enrolled during active disease.

The chain links TRBV19 to TRBJ2-3, with 9 bases identical to TRBD1. The CDR3 is 15 amino acids. V lost 5 bases and J lost 2; bases outside the gene matches: 5. Germline V gives CDR1 LNHDA, CDR2 SQIVND (reference sequence). CDR3 nucleotide sequence: TGTGCCAGTAGTCCGGGACAGGGCACCACAGATACGCAGTATTTT. Residues: CASSPGQGTTDTQYF.

V usage is TRBV28 and J usage is TRBJ2-5, with 11 positions matching TRBD2. Germline loops: CDR1 MDHEN, CDR2 SYDVKM. The ends lost 3 bases at V and 5 bases at J; junction bases unmatched: 8. CDR3 length equals 16 residues. In DNA, the CDR3 is TGTGCCAGCAGTTTTTTTGTAGCGGGAGGGGGGGAGACCCAGTACTTC. It is translated as CASSFFVAGGGETQYF.

The chain joins TRBV10-1 to TRBJ1-5; D not certain. The V and J ends lost 11 bases and 6 bases respectively, with 8 bases between them. The V gene's germline CDR1 is WNHNN and CDR2 SYGVQD (reference sequence). The CDR3 consists of 10 residues. The CDR3 region has the DNA TGCGCCTCACGGAGTCAGCCCCAGCATTTT. This gives the protein CASRSQPQHF.

This rearrangement joins TRBV19 to TRBJ2-3; TRBD2 matches 10 bases. CDR1 is LNHDA, CDR2 SQIVND, per germline (reference sequence). The junction had 10 bases not matched to a gene; V was cut back by 5 bases and J by 8 bases. CDR3 length: 15 residues. The CDR3 nucleotides read TGTGCCAGTAGTGTCGACCAGCGGGAGGGCCCTACGCAGTATTTT. Protein product: CASSVDQREGPTQYF.

The rearrangement links TRBV6-5 to TRBJ2-7, with 10 bases fitting TRBD1. Germline V lookup: CDR1 MNHEY, CDR2 SVGAGI. The CDR3 consists of 14 residues. The chain's CDR3 is CATHAGTGVNEQYF. DNA for the CDR3: TGTGCTACCCACGCCGGGACAGGGGTGAACGAGCAGTACTTC.

CDR3 DNA: TGTGCCAGCAGTTTCTTCCCCCCTCGTTACGGTGAGCAGTTCTTC. Its translation is CASSFFPPRYGEQFF. V is TRBV28 and J is TRBJ2-1, with unresolved D. The CDR3 spans 15 residues. The germline V and J ends were trimmed by 3 bases and 9 bases, with 18 bases remaining between them. CDR1 MDHEN and CDR2 SYDVKM come from the germline V gene.

The chain has TRBV18 and TRBJ2-3; D might be TRBD2 (7 bases). Trimming stripped 5 bases from V and 6 bases from J, with 21 bases between. The CDR3 extends over 16 amino acids. From germline, CDR1 is KGHSH and CDR2 LQKENI. The CDR3, as DNA: TGTGCCAGCTCATCCAGTCTTCGGGGGGCAGGGGATACGCAGTATTTT. This encodes CASSSSLRGAGDTQYF.

This chain uses TRBV7-2 with TRBJ2-2, with a weak D call TRBD1 (6 bases). V was trimmed by 2 bases and J by 4 bases, leaving 17 bases between them. Germline V gene data show CDR1 as SGHTA and CDR2 as FQGNSA. CDR3 length: 17 residues. CDR3 region: CASSLMVLLGATGELFF. In nucleotides, the CDR3 is TGTGCCAGCAGCTTAATGGTGTTATTGGGGGCCACCGGGGAGCTGTTTTTT.

This clone was found a few times. This chain uses TRBV5-1 with TRBJ1-4; D remains unclear. V dropped 0 bases and J dropped 8 bases, with 5 bases sitting between them. The CDR3 spans 12 residues. The germline CDR1 and CDR2 sequences are SGHRS and YFSETQ. The CDR3 DNA is TGCGCCAGCAGCTTGGATGCGGAAAAACTGTTTTTT. Amino acid sequence: CASSLDAEKLFF.

J is TRBJ1-3 and V is TRBV28; a possible D gene is TRBD1 (5 bases). The germline CDR1 and CDR2 sequences are MDHEN and SYDVKM. The CDR3 is 16 amino acids. Trimming left V 6 bases short and J 0 bases short, with 15 bases between. CDR3 DNA sequence: TGTGCCAGCAGGAGACCCAAGACAGCCTCTGGAAACACCATATATTTT. Protein sequence: CASRRPKTASGNTIYF. The entire variable domain, with the rest obtained from reference TRBV28 and TRBJ1-3, is as follows: DVKVTQSSRYLVKRTGEKVFLECVQDMDHENMFWYRQDPGLGLRLIYFSYDVKMKEKGDIPEGYSVSREKKERFSLILESASTNQTSMYLCASRRPKTASGNTIYFGEGSWLTVV.

The rearrangement joins TRBV5-1 to TRBJ1-1; 8 bases align to TRBD1. The V gene's germline CDR1 is SGHRS and CDR2 YFSETQ. The CDR3 contains 14 residues. The junction had 3 bases not matched to a gene; V was cut back by 4 bases and J by 1 base. The CDR3, as DNA: TGCGCCAGCAGCACGGACAGGGCGAACACTGAAGCTTTCTTT. Protein sequence: CASSTDRANTEAFF.

V and J are TRBV29-1 and TRBJ2-3; tentatively, D is TRBD1 (5 bases). From germline, CDR1 is SQVTM and CDR2 ANQGSEA. The CDR3 contains 14 residues. V was cut by 4 bases and J by 6 bases, with 17 bases left in between. As DNA, the CDR3 is TGCAGCGTTGGGGCAGGGCGGCCCGGGGATACGCAGTATTTT. Protein: CSVGAGRPGDTQYF.

This chain joins TRBV6-2 or TRBV6-3 and TRBJ1-5; weak D call: TRBD1 (5 bases). Trimming cost V 6 bases and J 1 base, with 28 bases left between them. The CDR3 totals 20 residues. Germline CDR1 reads MNHEY; CDR2 reads SVGEGT. CDR3 residues: CASSPAGIWAGRVSNQPQHF. The DNA for the CDR3 is TGTGCCAGCAGCCCCGCCGGGATTTGGGCAGGGAGGGTGAGCAATCAGCCCCAGCATTTT.

V is TRBV3-1 (or the pseudogene TRBV3-2) and J is TRBJ2-5; D perhaps matches TRBD1 (6 bases). This CDR3 is built from 15 residues. Germline loops: CDR1 LGHDT, CDR2 YNNKEL (reference sequence). With 4 bases removed from V and 0 bases from J, the gap between germline ends came to 12 bases. The CDR3 loop reads CASSLGTLHQETQYF. For the CDR3, the DNA is TGTGCCAGCAGCCTCGGGACACTCCACCAAGAGACCCAGTACTTC.

The chain has TRBV6-6 and TRBJ2-5; 8 bases match TRBD2. Germline V gene sequence: CDR1 MNHNY, CDR2 SVGAGI (reference sequence). V dropped 2 bases and J dropped 6; count of bases not matched to a gene: 5. The CDR3 length is 14 residues. As DNA, the CDR3 is TGTGCCAGCAGTTACCCCCGGGAGGGGAAGACCCAGTACTTC. Its translation is CASSYPREGKTQYF.

This clone was found once. This chain uses TRBV30 with TRBJ2-4, with D maybe TRBD2 (5 bases). Trimming pared 1 base from V and 7 bases from J, leaving 8 bases between. Per the germline V gene, CDR1 is GTSNPN and CDR2 is SVGIG (reference sequence). This CDR3 has 12 amino acids. The CDR3 spells CAWSAGLNIQYF. The CDR3 DNA sequence: TGTGCCTGGAGTGCGGGGTTGAACATTCAGTACTTC.

The chain combines TRBV6-2 or TRBV6-3 with TRBJ2-5; the match to TRBD2 covers 8 bases. The junction had 4 bases not matched to a gene; V was cut back by 5 bases and J by 2 bases. Per the germline V gene, CDR1 is MNHEY and CDR2 is SVGEGT. The CDR3 consists of 14 residues. In DNA, the CDR3 is TGTGCCAGCAGTGACGTAGCGGGGCAAGAGACCCAGTACTTC. It is translated as CASSDVAGQETQYF.

This clone was seen only once. This CDR3 is CASYLPGSSRGGYTF. The DNA of the CDR3 is TGCGCCAGCTATCTACCGGGATCCTCAAGGGGGGGCTACACCTTC. The chain employs TRBV5-1 and TRBJ1-2; a possible D gene is TRBD1 (6 bases). Trimming removed 7 bases from V and 8 bases from J, with 24 bases in between. The CDR3 sequence is 15 residues long. Per germline, CDR1 SGHRS and CDR2 YFSETQ.

The chain employs TRBV5-1 and TRBJ1-1, with D tentatively TRBD1 (5 bases). This CDR3 has 15 amino acids. Germline V CDR1 and CDR2: SGHRS, YFSETQ. V was pared by 0 bases and J by 4 bases, with 13 bases between. CDR3 loop: CASSLAGRSATEAFF. In nucleotides, the CDR3 is TGCGCCAGCAGCTTGGCAGGGAGGTCGGCCACTGAAGCTTTCTTT.

The rearrangement joins TRBV10-1 to TRBJ2-6; 9 nucleotides match TRBD1. Per germline, CDR1 WNHNN and CDR2 SYGVQD (reference sequence). There are 18 residues in the CDR3. The V and J ends lost 4 bases and 2 bases, in that order; junction bases with no gene match: 9. The chain's CDR3 is CASSGPGTGKTGANVLTF. The CDR3 bases are TGCGCCAGCAGTGGACCCGGGACAGGGAAGACTGGGGCCAACGTCCTGACTTTC.

This clone was recorded once. The chain links TRBV7-9 to TRBJ2-7; D not resolved. The germline V gene encodes CDR1 SEHNR and CDR2 FQNEAQ (reference sequence). V lost 1 base to trimming and J lost 0 bases, with 7 bases between them. The CDR3 totals 14 residues. The CDR3, as DNA: TGTGCCAGCAGCTTAGTGCAGTCCTCCTACGAGCAGTACTTC. Protein: CASSLVQSSYEQYF. Drawing the rest from reference TRBV7-9 and TRBJ2-7, the complete variable domain is DTGVSQNPRHKITKRGQNVTFRCDPISEHNRLYWYRQTLGQGPEFLTYFQNEAQLEKSRLLSDRFSAERPKGSFSTLEIQRTEQGDSAMYLCASSLVQSSYEQYFGPGTRLTVT.

The chain is built from TRBV19 and TRBJ2-7; 10 nucleotides match TRBD2. This CDR3 is 15 amino acids long. Germline lookup yields CDR1 LNHDA and CDR2 SQIVND (reference sequence). After removal of 3 bases from V and 3 bases from J, the junction contained 5 bases not matched to a gene. In DNA form, the CDR3 reads TGTGCCAGTAGTATGGGCCTAGCGGGGGTCTACGAGCAGTACTTC. Translated: CASSMGLAGVYEQYF.

The rearrangement joins TRBV9 to TRBJ1-2; D might be TRBD1 (6 bases). V was clipped by 4 bases and J by 7 bases, with 17 bases between them. This CDR3 has 14 amino acids. CDR1 is SGDLS and CDR2 is YYNGEE in the germline V gene. CDR3 sequence: CASSSGGAMVGYTF. The CDR3 DNA sequence: TGTGCCAGCAGCTCTGGGGGGGCGATGGTTGGCTACACCTTC. Combining the CDR3 with reference TRBV9 and TRBJ1-2 gives the whole variable domain DSGVTQTPKHLITATGQRVTLRCSPRSGDLSVYWYQQSLDQGLQFLIQYYNGEERAKGNILERFSAQQFPDLHSELNLSSLELGDSALYFCASSSGGAMVGYTFGSGTRLTVV.

J is TRBJ1-5 and V is TRBV19, with TRBD1 as a possible D gene (5 bases). Germline V gene data show CDR1 as LNHDA and CDR2 as SQIVND (reference sequence). The V and J ends lost 0 bases and 2 bases respectively, with 17 bases between them. The CDR3 sequence is 18 residues long. This CDR3 reads CASSIDLSRVYGNQPQHF. The CDR3 DNA reads TGTGCCAGTAGTATAGATCTTTCCAGGGTCTACGGCAATCAGCCCCAGCATTTT.

The chain uses TRBV14 and TRBJ1-2; D is unclear. The germline gives CDR1 SGHDN, CDR2 FVKESK. The CDR3 covers 14 residues. The V end lost 4 bases, the J end lost 8 bases, and 17 bases lay between the germline ends. CDR3 nucleotide sequence: TGTGCCAGCAGCCCCGCCTGGGGAGCGTACGGCTACACCTTC. Its protein product is CASSPAWGAYGYTF.